One and the same sample provided the 9 T cell receptor beta chains below, sequenced in a study of T cells after yellow fever vaccination. A single record per CDR3 protein comes from TCRdb applying MiXCR to the 5' RACE reads. The top ten clones hold approximately 3.3% of a sample with a few hundred thousand distinct CDR3 sequences, under 15% of them seen once. The sample consisted of CD4+ T cells sorted from PBMCs, taken 15 days after the yellow fever booster vaccination. Receptors were obtained from a man between 18 and 29 years old who received the YFV17D yellow fever vaccine.

This clonotype turned up a few times. This rearrangement joins TRBV30 to TRBJ1-1; 8 nucleotides match TRBD1. J lost 6 bases, V lost 0 bases, and 6 bases had no gene match. This CDR3 is 14 amino acids long. Germline V gives CDR1 GTSNPN, CDR2 SVGIG (reference sequence). CDR3 amino acids: CAWSVSGGGAEAFF. The CDR3, as DNA: TGTGCCTGGAGTGTATCAGGGGGCGGAGCTGAAGCTTTCTTT.

This clonotype was seen more than once but under ten times. The J gene is TRBJ1-2, the V gene TRBV5-1; 9 bases fit TRBD1. This CDR3 comprises 13 residues. With 4 bases clipped from V and 6 bases from J, the junction kept 4 bases outside the gene matches. Germline V gene data show CDR1 as SGHRS and CDR2 as YFSETQ. CDR3 loop: CASSRDRADGYTF. CDR3 DNA sequence: TGCGCCAGCAGCAGGGACAGGGCGGATGGCTACACCTTC.

This clonotype was seen ten or more times. The chain recombines TRBV5-1 with TRBJ2-5; D unclear. The germline V gene encodes CDR1 SGHRS and CDR2 YFSETQ. There are 17 residues in the CDR3. V was clipped by 3 bases and J by 2 bases, with 20 bases between them. The DNA of the CDR3 is TGCGCCAGCAGCTCTGCTCTGGACGGGCTCCTTCAAGAGACCCAGTACTTC. It translates to CASSSALDGLLQETQYF. The variable domain in full, with the rest retrieved from reference TRBV5-1 and TRBJ2-5, is KAGVTQTPRYLIKTRGQQVTLSCSPISGHRSVSWYQQTPGQGLQFLFEYFSETQRNKGNFPGRFSGRQFSNSRSEMNVSTLELGDSALYLCASSSALDGLLQETQYFGPGTRLLVL.

This clonotype was detected only a few times. This sequence joins TRBV5-1 and TRBJ1-2; 7 bases are a match to TRBD1. Germline V gene data show CDR1 as SGHRS and CDR2 as YFSETQ. The J segment lost 4 bases and the V segment lost 4 bases, leaving 16 bases of the junction unmatched. The CDR3 contains 17 residues. The CDR3 spells CASSRDRAASSVYGYTF. CDR3 nucleotide sequence: TGCGCCAGCAGCAGAGACAGGGCCGCGAGCTCCGTCTATGGCTACACCTTC.

This clonotype was detected many times. The chain carries TRBV5-1 and TRBJ1-1; a possible D gene is TRBD1 (5 bases). V was shortened by 7 bases and J by 1 base, with 11 bases between the two germline ends. The germline V gene encodes CDR1 SGHRS and CDR2 YFSETQ. This CDR3 is built from 13 residues. The CDR3 DNA follows: TGCGCCAGCCGTACCGACAGGAACACTGAAGCTTTCTTT. Amino acid sequence: CASRTDRNTEAFF.

This clonotype appeared a few times. The V call is TRBV12-3 or TRBV12-4, the J call TRBJ1-2, with 10 bases lining up with TRBD1. This CDR3 has 14 amino acids. V lost 4 bases and J lost 4; bases outside the gene matches: 3. DNA of the CDR3: TGTGCCAGCAGTTCCCGACAGGGGGCCTATGGCTACACCTTC. It encodes CASSSRQGAYGYTF.

This clonotype was detected many times. The DNA for the CDR3 is TGTGCCAGCAGCCGGGGGGACAGCGATAATTCACCCCTCCACTTT. Protein: CASSRGDSDNSPLHF. The chain uses TRBV12-3 or TRBV12-4 and TRBJ1-6, with 7 bases fitting TRBD1. V shed 6 bases and J 5 bases; nucleotides not matched to a gene: 7. The CDR3 has 15 amino acids.

This clonotype was detected only a few times. This sequence joins TRBV6-2 or TRBV6-3 and TRBJ2-1; D unclear. Per the germline V gene, CDR1 is MNHEY and CDR2 is SVGEGT. This CDR3 region has 18 residues. The ends were cut back, 4 bases at V and 0 bases at J, with 19 bases in the middle. CDR3 in DNA: TGTGCCAGCAGTTCGCACCCTTATGGGGTTAGCTCCTACAATGAGCAGTTCTTC. Its translation is CASSSHPYGVSSYNEQFF.

This clonotype was counted only a few times. The chain employs TRBV4-2 and TRBJ1-4; 8 nucleotides agree with TRBD1. The germline CDR1 and CDR2 sequences are LGHNA and YNFKEQ. J was trimmed by 7 bases and V by 0 bases; bases with no gene match: 10. This CDR3 comprises 17 residues. CDR3 region: CASSQEIFGQGLEKLFF. CDR3 DNA: TGTGCCAGCAGCCAAGAAATCTTCGGACAGGGCCTTGAAAAACTGTTTTTT.